The clone carrying this T cell receptor (beta chain) occurred a few times. Its antigen remains unidentified. This entry belongs to a study of radiotherapy plus CTLA-4 blockade in lung cancer. As for the study in general: Objective responses were recorded in around a sixth of patients, with disease control recorded in 25% to 35%. Study-wide results and limits: Radiotherapy was combined with ipilimumab, and tumor-derived TCR clones then expanded in blood.

Sequencing used immunoSEQ multiplex PCR; TCRdb keeps in-frame clones, though not all of them. The profile shows roughly 62,000 clones, around 76% of them singletons. This receptor was taken from a human donor with non-small cell lung cancer who had a complete response to radiotherapy plus ipilimumab. The sequences come from peripheral blood, collected from a patient treated with radiotherapy plus ipilimumab.

CDR3 sequence (DNA): TGTGCCATCCGGGACAGGGCGAGCAATGAGCAGTTCTTC. This gives the protein CAIRDRASNEQFF. The chain has TRBV19 and TRBJ2-1, with TRBD1 identical over 9 bases. Germline loops: CDR1 LNHDA, CDR2 SQIVND (reference sequence). There are 13 residues in the CDR3. Germline trimming cut 10 bases from V and 6 bases from J; bases unmatched to any gene: 7. Together with reference TRBV19 and TRBJ2-1, the CDR3 gives the full variable domain: DGGITQSPKYLFRKEGQNVTLSCEQNLNHDAMYWYRQDPGQGLRLIYYSQIVNDFQKGDIAEGYSVSREKKESFPLTVTSAQKNPTAFYLCAIRDRASNEQFFGPGTRLTVL.